Listed here are 14 T cell receptor beta chains from one sample, sequenced in a study of blood T cells in healthy people across ages. A second PCR, run for about 7 to 11 cycles, used a sample-barcoded 5' primer plus a J-beta primer mix. MiXCR, applied by TCRdb to the 5' RACE reads, yields one record per CDR3 protein. The sample records about 1 million distinct CDR3 sequences, 35% to 55% being singletons. Material for sequencing was blood. The receptors stem from a woman aged 55-75 years in good health.

The sample holds one count of this clonotype. This chain joins TRBV7-9 and TRBJ1-2; a weak D match, TRBD1 (5 bases). The CDR3 covers 14 residues. Germline V gene lookup returns CDR1 SEHNR and CDR2 FQNEAQ (reference sequence). The ends were cut back, 1 base at V and 7 bases at J, with 13 bases in the middle. DNA for the CDR3: TGTGCCAGCAGCTTAGAAGCGCAGGGCGGTGGCTACACCTTC. Amino acids: CASSLEAQGGGYTF.

This chain links TRBV11-2 with TRBJ2-3, with D tentatively TRBD2 (5 bases). Germline CDR1 and CDR2: SGHAT and FQNNGV. V gave up 8 bases and J gave up 1 base, with 19 bases separating them. The length of the CDR3 is 16 residues. The CDR3 spells CASGATPLRGTDTQYF. The CDR3 nucleotides read TGTGCCAGCGGCGCCACACCCCTGCGGGGCACAGATACGCAGTATTTT.

The rearrangement links TRBV20-1 to TRBJ2-1; TRBD2 aligns across 9 bases. V gave up 2 bases and J gave up 9 bases; unmatched junction bases: 11. CDR3 length equals 15 residues. Germline V gene data show CDR1 as DFQATT and CDR2 as SNEGSKA (reference sequence). CDR3 coding DNA: TGCAGTGCTAGATCGGGAGTAGCGGGAGTGCCTGAGCAGTTCTTC. Translating gives CSARSGVAGVPEQFF.

The chain combines TRBV10-3 with TRBJ2-1; 9 bases are shared with TRBD2. V shed 6 bases, J shed 7 bases, and the junction held 4 bases outside the gene matches. Germline CDR1 and CDR2: ENHRY and SYGVKD. The CDR3 extends over 13 amino acids. The DNA of the CDR3 is TGTGCCATCAGGTCTAGCGGGAAAAATGAGCAGTTCTTC. Translating gives CAIRSSGKNEQFF.

This clonotype was seen only a few times. This rearrangement joins TRBV20-1 to TRBJ1-2; D is perhaps TRBD1 (6 bases). The germline V gene has CDR1 DFQATT and CDR2 SNEGSKA (reference sequence). V was shortened by 1 base and J by 8 bases, with 23 bases between the two germline ends. The CDR3 sequence is 16 residues long. The CDR3 sequence is CSARASTGPRILGYTF. In nucleotides, the CDR3 is TGCAGTGCTAGAGCATCTACAGGGCCGCGAATATTAGGCTACACCTTC.

The chain employs TRBV5-1 and TRBJ2-7; 7 bases fit TRBD1. The length of the CDR3 is 16 residues. Germline CDR1 SGHRS, CDR2 YFSETQ. Losses at the gene ends were 4 bases for V and 2 bases for J; bases not matched to a gene: 12. CDR3 sequence reads: CASSRVRDSGTYEQYF. The CDR3 DNA follows: TGCGCCAGCAGCCGGGTCCGGGACAGCGGAACCTACGAGCAGTACTTC.

This sequence joins TRBV5-5 and TRBJ1-1; 8 positions match TRBD1. The CDR3 contains 14 residues. Germline values: CDR1 SGHKS, CDR2 YYEKEE (reference sequence). Losses at the gene ends were 2 bases for V and 4 bases for J; bases not matched to a gene: 4. This chain's CDR3 is CASSFDRGGTEAFF. The CDR3, as DNA: TGTGCCAGCAGCTTTGACAGGGGTGGCACTGAAGCTTTCTTT.

The chain combines TRBV4-1 with TRBJ1-2, with D possibly being TRBD1 (6 bases). CDR1 is MGHRA, CDR2 YSYEKL, per germline. V shed 6 bases and J shed 1 base, with 15 bases lying between them. This CDR3 has 15 amino acids. CDR3 sequence reads: CASRDTGFFNYGYTF. The CDR3 DNA reads as TGCGCCAGCAGGGATACAGGGTTCTTTAACTATGGCTACACCTTC.

A remark on this clonotype: A much larger clone is a single base away; this may be a read error. V usage is TRBV29-1 and J usage is TRBJ2-1; the match to TRBD2 covers 9 bases. The length of the CDR3 is 15 residues. V lost 0 bases, J lost 13 bases, and 13 bases stayed unmatched. The germline V gene encodes CDR1 SQVTM and CDR2 ANQGSEA. In DNA, the CDR3 is TGCAGCGTTGAAGAGCGGGAGGGTGTAAGAGAGACCCAGTTCTTC. As protein: CSVEEREGVRETQFF.

This clonotype showed up just once. The rearrangement joins TRBV5-6 to TRBJ2-7, with no clear D. The germline gives CDR1 SGHDT, CDR2 YYEEEE. Trimming shortened V by 0 bases and J by 6 bases, and 10 bases separated the two germline ends. The length of the CDR3 is 13 residues. CDR3 region: CASSLDVFFEQYF. The CDR3, as DNA: TGTGCCAGCAGCTTGGACGTGTTCTTCGAGCAGTACTTC. Complete variable domain (other parts from reference TRBV5-6 and TRBJ2-7): DAGVTQSPTHLIKTRGQQVTLRCSPKSGHDTVSWYQQALGQGPQFIFQYYEEEERQRGNFPDRFSGHQFPNYSSELNVNALLLGDSALYLCASSLDVFFEQYFGPGTRLTVT.

This clonotype has only a few counts. The chain has TRBV20-1 and TRBJ2-1; TRBD2 agrees at 8 bases. This CDR3 is built from 12 residues. With V trimmed by 7 bases and J by 10 bases, 9 bases remained unmatched. Germline CDR1 reads DFQATT; CDR2 reads SNEGSKA (reference sequence). The CDR3 here is CSVPLAAKEQFF. The CDR3 nucleotides are TGCAGTGTCCCACTAGCGGCCAAAGAGCAGTTCTTC.

V usage is TRBV6-5 and J usage is TRBJ2-5; 13 bases are a match to TRBD2. CDR3 size: 15 residues. Germline CDR1 is MNHEY and CDR2 is SVGAGI. Losses at the gene ends were 4 bases for V and 5 bases for J; bases not matched to a gene: 4. The CDR3 region is CASSSWTSGSETQYF. As DNA, the CDR3 is TGTGCCAGCAGTTCCTGGACTAGCGGGAGTGAGACCCAGTACTTC.

This rearrangement joins TRBV7-9 to TRBJ2-7, with 11 nucleotides matching TRBD2. The J call is uncertain, as TRBJ2-5 better fits the DNA end. The CDR3 has 14 amino acids. CDR1 is SEHNR, CDR2 FQNEAQ, per germline (reference sequence). The CDR3 nucleotides read TGTGCCAGCAGCTTTAGCGGGAGGGTTGAGACCCAGTACTTC. This translates into CASSFSGRVETQYF.

This chain joins TRBV20-1 and TRBJ2-1; TRBD2 aligns across 14 bases. Per the germline V gene, CDR1 is DFQATT and CDR2 is SNEGSKA (reference sequence). The trim removed 5 bases at V and 7 bases at J, leaving 10 bases unmatched. The CDR3 loop spans 16 amino acids. The CDR3 DNA sequence: TGCAGTGCTGACAAAAGACTAGCGGGAGGGTCGAATGAGCAGTTCTTC. Protein: CSADKRLAGGSNEQFF.